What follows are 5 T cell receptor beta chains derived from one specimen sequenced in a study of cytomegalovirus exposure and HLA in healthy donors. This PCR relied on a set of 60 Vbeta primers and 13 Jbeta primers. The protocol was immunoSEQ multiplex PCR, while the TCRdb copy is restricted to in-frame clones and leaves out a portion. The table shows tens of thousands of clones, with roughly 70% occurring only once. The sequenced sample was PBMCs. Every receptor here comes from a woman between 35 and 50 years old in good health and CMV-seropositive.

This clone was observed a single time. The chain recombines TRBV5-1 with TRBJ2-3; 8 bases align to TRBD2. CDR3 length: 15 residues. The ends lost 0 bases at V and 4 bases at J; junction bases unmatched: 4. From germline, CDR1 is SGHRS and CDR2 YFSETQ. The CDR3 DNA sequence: TGCGCCAGCAGCTTGGCCGGGACTAGAGCAGATACGCAGTATTTT. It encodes CASSLAGTRADTQYF.

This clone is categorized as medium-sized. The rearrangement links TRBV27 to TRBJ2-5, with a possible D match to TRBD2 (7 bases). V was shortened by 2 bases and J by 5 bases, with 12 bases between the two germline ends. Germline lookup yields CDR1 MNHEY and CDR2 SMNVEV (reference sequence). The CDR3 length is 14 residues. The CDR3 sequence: CASSLGGARETQYF. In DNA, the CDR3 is TGTGCCAGCAGTTTAGGGGGGGCCCGGGAGACCCAGTACTTC.

The chain's CDR3 is CASSARAGQYF. The CDR3 DNA follows: TGTGCCAGCAGCGCCCGAGCGGGCCAGTACTTC. This rearrangement joins TRBV7-2 to TRBJ2-5; D is possibly TRBD2 (6 bases). The CDR3 is made up of 11 amino acids. Germline V gives CDR1 SGHTA, CDR2 FQGNSA. V gave up 5 bases and J gave up 10 bases, with 11 bases separating them.

This CDR3 reads CASSLGGAINSPLHF. The CDR3 nucleotides read TGTGCCAGCAGCTTAGGGGGAGCCATCAATTCACCCCTCCACTTT. The chain links TRBV7-9 to TRBJ1-6; D gene uncertain. The germline V and J ends were trimmed by 1 base and 7 bases, with 11 bases remaining between them. Germline loops: CDR1 SEHNR, CDR2 FQNEAQ (reference sequence). The CDR3 extends over 15 amino acids. The full variable domain, completed using reference TRBV7-9 and TRBJ1-6, is DTGVSQNPRHKITKRGQNVTFRCDPISEHNRLYWYRQTLGQGPEFLTYFQNEAQLEKSRLLSDRFSAERPKGSFSTLEIQRTEQGDSAMYLCASSLGGAINSPLHFGNGTRLTVT.

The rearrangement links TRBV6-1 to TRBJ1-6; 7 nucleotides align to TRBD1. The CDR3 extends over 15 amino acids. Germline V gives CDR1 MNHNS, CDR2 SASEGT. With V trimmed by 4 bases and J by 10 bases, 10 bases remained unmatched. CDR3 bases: TGTGCCAGCAGTGCCCTCCAGGGGGAATCCTCACCCCTCCACTTT. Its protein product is CASSALQGESSPLHF.